The 25 T cell receptor beta chains listed next were all sequenced from one sample in a study of blood T cell repertoires in COVID-19. Sequencing was performed with immunoSEQ multiplex PCR; in TCRdb, only in-frame clones are kept and a portion is missing. The sample consists of fewer than 95,000 clones, approximately 79% of them appearing once. The specimen was peripheral blood. The source is a woman over 75 with acute or convalescent COVID-19.

The chain carries TRBV6-2 or TRBV6-3 and TRBJ2-3, with D unclear. There are 15 residues in the CDR3. Per the germline V gene, CDR1 is MNHEY and CDR2 is SVGEGT. V gave up 0 bases and J gave up 3 bases, with 10 bases separating them. CDR3 bases: TGTGCCAGCAGTTACTCGAGCTCAGGAACAGATACGCAGTATTTT. Translation gives CASSYSSSGTDTQYF.

There are a few counts of this clone. The chain links TRBV5-1 to TRBJ2-3, with 8 nucleotides matching TRBD1. The CDR3 contains 16 residues. J gave up 2 bases and V 4 bases, and 9 bases lay outside the gene matches. The germline CDR1 and CDR2 sequences are SGHRS and YFSETQ. CDR3 in amino acids: CASSKGTGLYTDTQYF. DNA for the CDR3: TGCGCCAGCAGCAAAGGGACAGGATTATACACAGATACGCAGTATTTT.

The chain couples TRBV5-6 to TRBJ2-2; D gene uncertain. Germline V lookup: CDR1 SGHDT, CDR2 YYEEEE. This CDR3 spans 13 amino acids. Trimming shortened V by 4 bases and J by 3 bases, and 7 bases separated the two germline ends. The CDR3 protein is CASSPQDTGELFF. In nucleotides, the CDR3 is TGTGCCAGCAGCCCCCAGGACACCGGGGAGCTGTTTTTT. The whole variable domain, filled in from reference TRBV5-6 and TRBJ2-2, reads DAGVTQSPTHLIKTRGQQVTLRCSPKSGHDTVSWYQQALGQGPQFIFQYYEEEERQRGNFPDRFSGHQFPNYSSELNVNALLLGDSALYLCASSPQDTGELFFGEGSRLTVL.

This clone was recorded a few times. The chain couples TRBV19 to TRBJ1-6, with D perhaps matching TRBD1 (5 bases). CDR3 length equals 14 residues. The germline CDR1 and CDR2 sequences are LNHDA and SQIVND (reference sequence). The V end lost 8 bases, the J end lost 5 bases, and 13 bases lay between the germline ends. This CDR3 reads CASGQGLNNSPLHF. CDR3 DNA: TGTGCCAGTGGGCAGGGATTAAATAATTCACCCCTCCACTTT. The variable domain in full, completed from reference TRBV19 and TRBJ1-6, reads DGGITQSPKYLFRKEGQNVTLSCEQNLNHDAMYWYRQDPGQGLRLIYYSQIVNDFQKGDIAEGYSVSREKKESFPLTVTSAQKNPTAFYLCASGQGLNNSPLHFGNGTRLTVT.

V usage is TRBV5-1 and J usage is TRBJ1-1, with TRBD1 matching 9 bases. J gave up 4 bases and V 0 bases, and 10 bases lay outside the gene matches. The germline V gene encodes CDR1 SGHRS and CDR2 YFSETQ. The CDR3 covers 17 residues. The CDR3 nucleotides read TGCGCCAGCAGCTTGGGACAGGGGGACGCGTTGGGCACTGAAGCTTTCTTT. Encoded protein: CASSLGQGDALGTEAFF.

CDR3 region: CASSWTGGRDSPLHF. The CDR3 nucleotides read TGTGCCAGCAGCTGGACAGGGGGACGGGATTCACCCCTCCACTTT. This chain uses TRBV5-4 with TRBJ1-6, with 10 bases that match TRBD1. Germline values: CDR1 SGHNT, CDR2 YYREEE (reference sequence). V was clipped by 3 bases and J by 8 bases; unmatched bases: 5. The CDR3 length is 15 residues.

The chain carries TRBV28 and TRBJ2-7, with unresolved D. Trimming stripped 1 base from V and 0 bases from J, with 10 bases between. CDR3 length equals 15 residues. Germline V gene sequence: CDR1 MDHEN, CDR2 SYDVKM. DNA of the CDR3: TGTGCCAGCAGTTTATTGGGCAGCCTCTCCTACGAGCAGTACTTC. Residues: CASSLLGSLSYEQYF.

The rearrangement uses TRBV28 and TRBJ1-4; TRBD1 might be the D (6 bases). Trimming removed 4 bases at V and 7 bases at J, with 22 bases between. In germline, CDR1 is MDHEN, CDR2 SYDVKM. The CDR3 contains 17 residues. The CDR3 loop reads CASSSLNTGMVGEKLFF. DNA of the CDR3: TGTGCCAGCAGTTCATTAAATACAGGGATGGTGGGTGAAAAACTGTTTTTT.

This clone came up once. The chain is built from TRBV24-1 and TRBJ2-5; 8 bases are shared with TRBD2. V lost 3 bases, J lost 5 bases, and 10 bases stayed unmatched. The CDR3 length is 16 residues. In germline, CDR1 is KGHDR, CDR2 SFDVKD. The CDR3 loop is CATSDPSGGGLETQYF. CDR3 DNA: TGTGCCACCAGTGATCCTTCCGGGGGGGGCCTGGAGACCCAGTACTTC.

This clone was picked up a small number of times. This chain joins TRBV27 and TRBJ2-7, with D maybe TRBD2 (7 bases). Per germline, CDR1 MNHEY and CDR2 SMNVEV (reference sequence). CDR3 length: 14 residues. The V gene lost 7 bases and the J gene lost 4 bases, with 17 bases spanning the gap. In nucleotides, the CDR3 is TGTGCCAGCAACAAAGGGGGGGCTGAGTACGAGCAGTACTTC. It yields the protein CASNKGGAEYEQYF.

The chain has TRBV7-3 and TRBJ1-2; 8 positions agree with TRBD1. Germline CDR1 is SGHTA and CDR2 is FQGTGA. The length of the CDR3 is 14 residues. The V segment lost 5 bases and the J segment 6 bases; nucleotides outside the gene matches: 8. CDR3 bases: TGTGCCAGCAGCCCCAGGACAGGGCAGGATGGCTACACCTTC. It translates to CASSPRTGQDGYTF. Full variable domain (remainder filled in from reference TRBV7-3 and TRBJ1-2): GAGVSQTPSNKVTEKGKYVELRCDPISGHTALYWYRQSLGQGPEFLIYFQGTGAADDSGLPNDRFFAVRPEGSVSTLKIQRTERGDSAVYLCASSPRTGQDGYTFGSGTRLTVV.

This sequence joins TRBV4-3 and TRBJ1-2; D gene ambiguous. This CDR3 spans 13 amino acids. Germline-derived CDR1 and CDR2 are LGHNA and YSLEER. Trimming shortened V by 4 bases and J by 1 base, and 7 bases separated the two germline ends. The CDR3 protein is CASSPNINYGYTF. CDR3 sequence (DNA): TGCGCCAGCAGCCCGAACATTAACTATGGCTACACCTTC.

V gene TRBV5-6 combines with J gene TRBJ1-5; a possible D gene is TRBD1 (5 bases). There are 15 residues in the CDR3. Germline CDR1 is SGHDT and CDR2 is YYEEEE. Trimming cost V 5 bases and J 1 base, with 13 bases left between them. The CDR3 protein is CASSSARVSNQPQHF. CDR3 nucleotides: TGTGCCAGCAGTTCAGCCAGGGTGAGCAATCAGCCCCAGCATTTT. Full variable domain (missing parts from reference TRBV5-6 and TRBJ1-5): DAGVTQSPTHLIKTRGQQVTLRCSPKSGHDTVSWYQQALGQGPQFIFQYYEEEERQRGNFPDRFSGHQFPNYSSELNVNALLLGDSALYLCASSSARVSNQPQHFGDGTRLSIL.

This clone was found once. The rearrangement uses TRBV19 and TRBJ1-5; TRBD1 matches 8 bases. V was pared by 7 bases and J by 5 bases, with 10 bases of the junction left unmatched. The CDR3 consists of 15 residues. CDR1 LNHDA and CDR2 SQIVND come from the germline V gene (reference sequence). CDR3 in DNA: TGTGCCAGTACCGCGGACAGGGCGGGCCATCAGCCCCAGCATTTT. Protein sequence: CASTADRAGHQPQHF. Combining the CDR3 with reference TRBV19 and TRBJ1-5 gives the whole variable domain DGGITQSPKYLFRKEGQNVTLSCEQNLNHDAMYWYRQDPGQGLRLIYYSQIVNDFQKGDIAEGYSVSREKKESFPLTVTSAQKNPTAFYLCASTADRAGHQPQHFGDGTRLSIL.

This chain connects TRBV6-5 to TRBJ1-5; D may be TRBD1 (6 bases). CDR1 and CDR2 from the germline V gene are MNHEY and SVGAGI. Trimming took off 8 bases at V and 2 bases at J, with 13 bases between the two ends. This CDR3 is built from 14 residues. The CDR3 DNA reads as TGTGCCAGCCGCAGGGGTTTTGGCAATCAGCCCCAGCATTTT. Its translation: CASRRGFGNQPQHF.

V usage is TRBV28 and J usage is TRBJ1-2; D uncertain. Germline CDR1 is MDHEN and CDR2 is SYDVKM. V lost 3 bases, J lost 8 bases, and 16 bases lay in between. This CDR3 has 14 residues. The chain's CDR3 is CASSFRPAIRGYTF. The CDR3 DNA reads as TGTGCCAGCAGTTTCAGGCCCGCTATACGGGGCTACACCTTC.

This clone was observed a handful of times. The rearrangement uses TRBV4-3 and TRBJ1-1, with D maybe TRBD1 (6 bases). CDR3 length: 12 amino acids. Deletions cut 1 base from V and 10 bases from J, with 10 bases between. Looked up from germline, CDR1 is LGHNA and CDR2 is YSLEER. CDR3 sequence: CASSQAGDVAFF. The CDR3 region has the DNA TGCGCCAGCAGCCAAGCAGGGGATGTAGCTTTCTTT.

This clone was found a few times. V usage is TRBV27 and J usage is TRBJ2-2; D is perhaps TRBD2 (6 bases). Germline V gives CDR1 MNHEY, CDR2 SMNVEV (reference sequence). V was pared by 3 bases and J by 2 bases, with 16 bases between. The CDR3 runs 17 residues. CDR3 coding DNA: TGTGCCAGCAGTTTGAATAGGGCGGGGACCAACACCGGGGAGCTGTTTTTT. Translation: CASSLNRAGTNTGELFF.

In its sample, this clone was seen once. This chain joins TRBV18 and TRBJ1-4; 7 nucleotides agree with TRBD1. V was pared by 3 bases and J by 12 bases, with 7 bases of the junction left unmatched. The CDR3 spans 13 residues. Germline CDR1 is KGHSH and CDR2 is LQKENI. DNA for the CDR3: TGTGCCAGCTCACCGGGCAGGGGGATTGAACTGTTTTTT. It is translated as CASSPGRGIELFF.

This clone appeared once. The chain couples TRBV27 to TRBJ1-4, with 9 bases lining up with TRBD1. Germline V gene data show CDR1 as MNHEY and CDR2 as SMNVEV (reference sequence). CDR3 length: 14 residues. The V segment lost 8 bases and the J segment 8 bases; nucleotides outside the gene matches: 9. Here the CDR3 reads CASHPGQGREKLFF. CDR3 nucleotides: TGTGCCAGCCACCCCGGACAGGGGCGGGAAAAACTGTTTTTT.

V gene TRBV6-5 combines with J gene TRBJ2-7; 8 nucleotides line up with TRBD1. Germline CDR1 MNHEY, CDR2 SVGAGI. The CDR3 extends over 13 amino acids. V dropped 10 bases and J dropped 1; count of bases not matched to a gene: 6. The CDR3 is CATLRQGSYEQYF. CDR3 DNA: TGTGCCACACTCAGACAGGGGTCCTACGAGCAGTACTTC.

This clone came up a few times. This chain connects TRBV4-1 to TRBJ2-3; possible D gene TRBD1, 6 bases. The CDR3 consists of 15 residues. Trimming shortened V by 0 bases and J by 6 bases, and 13 bases separated the two germline ends. CDR1 and CDR2 (germline): MGHRA, YSYEKL. As DNA, the CDR3 is TGCGCCAGCAGCCAAGAGGGCAGGGGTGGCGATACGCAGTATTTT. Translated, it gives CASSQEGRGGDTQYF.

The chain has TRBV23-1 and TRBJ2-3, with a weak D call TRBD2 (6 bases). TRBV23-1 is known as an ORF, though its function is uncertain. This CDR3 is built from 14 residues. Trimming removed 0 bases from V and 4 bases from J, with 8 bases in between. DNA of the CDR3: TGCGCCAGCAGTCAATCGGGGGGACCAGATACGCAGTATTTT. Protein sequence: CASSQSGGPDTQYF.

This clone was seen only once. The V gene is TRBV7-8, the J gene TRBJ1-3; TRBD1 is a possible D gene (6 bases). Trimming removed 5 bases at V and 4 bases at J, with 15 bases between. Germline V gene lookup returns CDR1 SGHVS and CDR2 FQNEAQ. The CDR3 loop spans 15 amino acids. The CDR3 DNA sequence: TGTGCCAGCAGCCAAGACAGGCCCAAGGGAAACACCATATATTTT. Its protein is CASSQDRPKGNTIYF.

The chain joins TRBV13 to TRBJ1-1; 10 nucleotides line up with TRBD1. The CDR3 is 14 residues long. Germline V gene lookup returns CDR1 PRHDT and CDR2 FYEKMQ (reference sequence). With V trimmed by 6 bases and J by 5 bases, 6 bases remained unmatched. The CDR3 region has the DNA TGTGCCAGCAGTCGAGGACAGGGGGGGACTGAAGCTTTCTTT. This codes for CASSRGQGGTEAFF.